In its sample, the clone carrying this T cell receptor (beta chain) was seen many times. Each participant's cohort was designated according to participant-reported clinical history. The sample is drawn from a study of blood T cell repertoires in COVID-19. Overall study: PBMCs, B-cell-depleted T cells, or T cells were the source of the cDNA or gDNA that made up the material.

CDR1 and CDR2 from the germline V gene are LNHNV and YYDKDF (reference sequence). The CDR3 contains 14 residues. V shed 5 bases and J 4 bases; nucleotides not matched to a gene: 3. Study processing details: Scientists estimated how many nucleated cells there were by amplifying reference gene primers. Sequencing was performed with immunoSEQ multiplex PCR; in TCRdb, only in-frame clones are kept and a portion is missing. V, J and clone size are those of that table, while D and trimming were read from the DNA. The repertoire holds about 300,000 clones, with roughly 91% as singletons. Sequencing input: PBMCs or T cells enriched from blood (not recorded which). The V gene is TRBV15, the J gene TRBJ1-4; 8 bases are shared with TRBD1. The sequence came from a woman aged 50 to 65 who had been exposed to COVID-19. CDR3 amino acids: CATSRQGSNEKLFF. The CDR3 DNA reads TGTGCCACCAGCCGACAGGGGAGTAATGAAAAACTGTTTTTT.